Listed below are T cell receptor beta chains from one sample, sequenced in a study of vaccination effects on CD4 cells after COVID-19. These receptors have no identified antigens. Libraries were prepared by immunoSEQ multiplex PCR; TCRdb keeps only in-frame clonotypes and omits some of them. The repertoire consists of about 45,000 clones, with 65% to 70% occurring once and the leading ten covering roughly 30%. Here the sequenced sample was CD4+ T cells from PBMCs cultured with a peptide pool, taken before COVID-19 vaccination. The receptors come from a human donor who had a prior SARS-CoV-2 infection. Each CDR3 is given with its conserved first and last residue. D genes are given only for firm matches. The listing skips clone size in some rows; elsewhere it reads once, few, many or a size class.

d_gene: -
j_gene: TRBJ2-7
abundance: -
v_gene: TRBV27
CDR3nt: TGTGCCAGCAGTTTACAGCAGGGTGGAAACGAGCAGTACTTC
CDR3aa: CASSLQQGGNEQYF

d_gene: TRBD2
j_gene: TRBJ2-5
abundance: -
v_gene: TRBV5-4
CDR3nt: TGTGCCAGCAGCCGAGGGACTAGCGGACAAGAGACCCAGTACTTC
CDR3aa: CASSRGTSGQETQYF

d_gene: -
j_gene: TRBJ2-5
abundance: -
v_gene: TRBV3-1/TRBV3-2
CDR3nt: TGTGCCAGCAGCCTCGGCCTCACCGTGGAGACCCAGTACTTC
CDR3aa: CASSLGLTVETQYF

d_gene: -
j_gene: TRBJ1-3
abundance: few
v_gene: TRBV10-3
CDR3nt: TGTGCCTCAGGGAAGGACTCTGGAAACACCATATATTTT
CDR3aa: CASGKDSGNTIYF

d_gene: -
j_gene: TRBJ2-3
abundance: few
v_gene: TRBV29-1
CDR3nt: TGCAGCGTTGAGCGGTGGGCAGATACGCAGTATTTT
CDR3aa: CSVERWADTQYF

d_gene: -
j_gene: TRBJ2-7
abundance: -
v_gene: TRBV9
CDR3nt: TGTGCCAGCAGCAAAGGGAACGAGCAGTACTTC
CDR3aa: CASSKGNEQYF

d_gene: -
j_gene: TRBJ2-5
abundance: -
v_gene: TRBV11-2
CDR3nt: TGTGCCAGCAGCTACGAAGAGACCCAGTACTTC
CDR3aa: CASSYEETQYF

d_gene: -
j_gene: TRBJ1-1
abundance: -
v_gene: TRBV2
CDR3nt: TGTGCCAGCGAAAACACTGAAGCTTTCTTT
CDR3aa: CASENTEAFF

d_gene: -
j_gene: TRBJ1-5
abundance: -
v_gene: TRBV5-5
CDR3nt: TGTGCCAGCAGCCCGGAGGCTAATAGCAATCAGCCCCAGCATTTT
CDR3aa: CASSPEANSNQPQHF

d_gene: -
j_gene: TRBJ2-7
abundance: -
v_gene: TRBV21-1
CDR3nt: TGTGCCAGCAGCTTTTTAAGGGGCGGCCACGAGCAGTACTTC
CDR3aa: CASSFLRGGHEQYF

d_gene: -
j_gene: TRBJ2-4
abundance: -
v_gene: TRBV12-3/TRBV12-4
CDR3nt: TGTGCCAGCAGACAGGGTAAAAACATTCAGTACTTC
CDR3aa: CASRQGKNIQYF

d_gene: TRBD2
j_gene: TRBJ2-7
abundance: -
v_gene: TRBV19
CDR3nt: TGTGCCAGTAGTACCGGACTAGCGGGTACCTCCTACGAGCAGTACTTC
CDR3aa: CASSTGLAGTSYEQYF

d_gene: -
j_gene: TRBJ1-5
abundance: few
v_gene: TRBV6-6
CDR3nt: TGTGCCAGTCGACAAATCAATCAGCCCCAGCATTTT
CDR3aa: CASRQINQPQHF

d_gene: -
j_gene: TRBJ1-6
abundance: -
v_gene: TRBV7-6
CDR3nt: TGTGCCAGCAGCTTAGAACCGGGTTCACCCCTCCACTTT
CDR3aa: CASSLEPGSPLHF

d_gene: -
j_gene: TRBJ2-1
abundance: -
v_gene: TRBV5-1
CDR3nt: TGCGCCAGCAGCTTCCTATCGGACCGCAATGAGCAGTTCTTC
CDR3aa: CASSFLSDRNEQFF

d_gene: -
j_gene: TRBJ1-2
abundance: -
v_gene: TRBV7-6
CDR3nt: TGTGCCAGCAGCGGGCCAGGGTTGGTTGGCTACACCTTC
CDR3aa: CASSGPGLVGYTF

d_gene: -
j_gene: TRBJ1-5
abundance: once
v_gene: TRBV20-1
CDR3nt: TGCAGTGCTGATGAGGGGGGACCCCAGCATTTT
CDR3aa: CSADEGGPQHF

d_gene: TRBD2
j_gene: TRBJ2-1
abundance: -
v_gene: TRBV5-1
CDR3nt: TGCGCCAGCAGCTCCCAGCCCGGGACTAGCGGGTCTTATTACAATGAGCAGTTCTTC
CDR3aa: CASSSQPGTSGSYYNEQFF

d_gene: -
j_gene: TRBJ2-3
abundance: once
v_gene: TRBV5-1
CDR3nt: TGCGCCAGCAGCTTGGGTCAGCCACCCACAGATACGCAGTATTTT
CDR3aa: CASSLGQPPTDTQYF

d_gene: TRBD1
j_gene: TRBJ2-5
abundance: -
v_gene: TRBV9
CDR3nt: TGTGCCAGCACCTGGGGGACAGGGGCACAAGAGACCCAGTACTTC
CDR3aa: CASTWGTGAQETQYF

d_gene: -
j_gene: TRBJ2-3
abundance: once
v_gene: TRBV27
CDR3nt: TGTGCCAGCACTTCTATCGACCGCCTATACACAGATACGCAGTATTTT
CDR3aa: CASTSIDRLYTDTQYF

d_gene: -
j_gene: TRBJ1-1
abundance: few
v_gene: TRBV18
CDR3nt: TGTGCCAGCTCACCTCTAGTGGGGAACACTGAAGCTTTCTTT
CDR3aa: CASSPLVGNTEAFF

d_gene: -
j_gene: TRBJ2-5
abundance: once
v_gene: TRBV6-6
CDR3nt: TGTGCCAGCAGTTACTCGATCCCCCTTGGGCAAGAGACCCAGTACTTC
CDR3aa: CASSYSIPLGQETQYF

d_gene: -
j_gene: TRBJ2-7
abundance: -
v_gene: TRBV5-1
CDR3nt: TGCGCCAGCAGCTTTTCAATAGGCACCTACGAGCAGTACTTC
CDR3aa: CASSFSIGTYEQYF

d_gene: -
j_gene: TRBJ1-2
abundance: -
v_gene: TRBV7-2
CDR3nt: TGTGCCAGCAGCTTCATGTCTGGACAGAGCTATGGCTACACCTTC
CDR3aa: CASSFMSGQSYGYTF

d_gene: TRBD1
j_gene: TRBJ1-2
abundance: -
v_gene: TRBV5-4
CDR3nt: TGTGCCAGCAGACTTGGGGACAGATGGCACGGCTACACCTTC
CDR3aa: CASRLGDRWHGYTF